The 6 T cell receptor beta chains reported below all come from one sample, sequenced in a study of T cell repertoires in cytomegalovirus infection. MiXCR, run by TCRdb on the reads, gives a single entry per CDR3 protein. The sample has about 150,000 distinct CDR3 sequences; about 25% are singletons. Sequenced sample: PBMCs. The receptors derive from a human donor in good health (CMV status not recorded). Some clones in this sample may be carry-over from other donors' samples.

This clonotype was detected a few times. In DNA, the CDR3 is TGCGCCAGGACAGGGGGACGGGATCAGCCCCAGCATTTT. This codes for CARTGGRDQPQHF. The genes are TRBV23-1 and TRBJ1-5; 9 nucleotides agree with TRBD1. TRBV23-1 counts as an open reading frame of uncertain function. V lost 9 bases and J lost 5; bases outside the gene matches: 5. The CDR3 totals 13 residues.

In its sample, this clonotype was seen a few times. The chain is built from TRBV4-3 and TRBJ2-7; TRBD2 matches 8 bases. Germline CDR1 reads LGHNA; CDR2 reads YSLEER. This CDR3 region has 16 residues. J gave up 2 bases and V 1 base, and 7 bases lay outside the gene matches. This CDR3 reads CASSQALTSGTYEQYF. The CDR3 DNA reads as TGCGCCAGCAGCCAAGCCCTTACTAGCGGTACCTACGAGCAGTACTTC.

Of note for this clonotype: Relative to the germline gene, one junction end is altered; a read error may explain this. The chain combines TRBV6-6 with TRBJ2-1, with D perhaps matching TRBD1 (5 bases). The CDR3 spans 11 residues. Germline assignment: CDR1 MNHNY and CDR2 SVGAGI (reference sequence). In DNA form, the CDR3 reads TGTGCCAGCAGTTACTTGGACACCTTGGTCTTC. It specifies CASSYLDTLVF.

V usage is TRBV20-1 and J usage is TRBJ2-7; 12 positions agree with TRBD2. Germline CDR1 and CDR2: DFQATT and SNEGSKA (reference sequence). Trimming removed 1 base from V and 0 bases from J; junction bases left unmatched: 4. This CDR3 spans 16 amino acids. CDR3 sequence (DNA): TGCAGTGCTAGAGGGGTGACTAGCGGGAGCTCCTACGAGCAGTACTTC. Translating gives CSARGVTSGSSYEQYF.

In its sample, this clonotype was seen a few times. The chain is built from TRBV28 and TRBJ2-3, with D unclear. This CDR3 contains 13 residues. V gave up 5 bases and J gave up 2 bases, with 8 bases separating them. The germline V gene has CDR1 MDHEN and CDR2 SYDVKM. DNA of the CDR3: TGTGCCAGCAGTAAGGCGAACACAGATACGCAGTATTTT. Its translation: CASSKANTDTQYF.

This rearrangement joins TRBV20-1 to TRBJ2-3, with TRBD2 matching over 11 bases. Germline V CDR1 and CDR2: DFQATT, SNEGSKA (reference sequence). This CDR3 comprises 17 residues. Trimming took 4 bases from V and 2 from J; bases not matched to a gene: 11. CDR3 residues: CSAKAGTSGRITDTQYF. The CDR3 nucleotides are TGCAGTGCTAAGGCCGGGACTAGCGGTCGTATCACAGATACGCAGTATTTT.